This entry is about one T cell receptor (beta chain). Its antigen is undetermined. This record belongs to a study of beta chain features in type 1 diabetes. General study points: Among patients with Type 1 diabetes, TCRB CDR3s were moderately but significantly shorter in every one of the four CD4+ subsets.

The entirety of the isolated RNA underwent reverse transcription, so expressed TCRB transcripts were sequenced. Produced via immunoSEQ multiplex PCR; TCRdb's table is partial and in-frame only. The profile shows over 200,000 clones, approximately 11% of them singletons. The CDR3 contains 16 residues. Germline CDR1 and CDR2: SGDLS and YYNGEE. V trimming: 3 bases; J trimming: 5 bases; junction bases outside the gene matches: 12. The clonotype comes from a man in his thirties or forties with type 1 diabetes. J is TRBJ2-3 and V is TRBV9, with 7 bases aligning to TRBD1. Sequencing was carried out using naive CD4+ T cells from blood. CDR3 bases: TGTGCCAGCAGCGGGTACACCGGGACAGCGCAAGATACGCAGTATTTT. It encodes CASSGYTGTAQDTQYF.